A selection of T cell receptor beta chains follows, all from one sample in a study of T cell changes during pregnancy in multiple sclerosis. Here immunoSEQ multiplex PCR was the method, and the copy in TCRdb shows in-frame clones only, minus some. The sample records about 40,000 clones, about 91% being singletons. This material consisted of CD4+ T cells from peripheral blood mononuclear cells, taken in the third trimester of pregnancy. These receptors came from a female donor with multiple sclerosis, enrolled in a pregnancy study. Each CDR3 is given with its conserved first and last residue. A D gene is named only where the DNA matches it firmly.

d_gene,len,v_gene,j_gene,CDR3aa,CDR3nt
.,15,TRBV7-7,TRBJ2-5,CASSLAPGAQETQYF,TGTGCCAGCAGCTTAGCGCCAGGGGCCCAAGAGACCCAGTACTTC
.,16,TRBV4-2,TRBJ2-7,CASSQGRGLSSYEQYF,TGTGCCAGCAGCCAAGGACGGGGTCTAAGCTCCTACGAGCAGTACTTC
.,14,TRBV10-3,TRBJ2-7,CAIRPGTDSYEQYF,TGTGCCATCAGACCCGGGACTGACTCCTACGAGCAGTACTTC
TRBD2,17,TRBV14,TRBJ2-1,CASRRTGGLAGVSEQFF,TGTGCCAGCAGGCGCACAGGAGGACTAGCGGGAGTTAGTGAGCAGTTCTTC
TRBD2,14,TRBV4-2,TRBJ2-5,CASSRLAGQETQYF,TGTGCCAGCAGCCGACTAGCGGGTCAAGAGACCCAGTACTTC
TRBD2,17,TRBV2,TRBJ2-3,CASASFGLAEDTDTQYF,TGTGCCAGCGCCTCCTTCGGACTAGCGGAAGACACAGATACGCAGTATTTT
.,15,TRBV18,TRBJ2-5,CASSPVEGLQETQYF,TGTGCCAGCTCACCGGTGGAGGGCCTCCAAGAGACCCAGTACTTC
.,15,TRBV6-5,TRBJ2-1,CASSLASSSYNEQFF,TGTGCCAGCAGTCTAGCGTCGAGCTCCTACAATGAGCAGTTCTTC
TRBD2,17,TRBV4-1,TRBJ2-4,CASSHPGLAREGNIQYF,TGCGCCAGCAGCCACCCCGGACTAGCTCGGGAAGGGAACATTCAGTACTTC
.,16,TRBV5-6,TRBJ1-2,CASRLRAQGKLNGYTF,TGTGCCAGCAGGTTAAGGGCACAGGGAAAGTTAAATGGCTACACCTTC